A single TCR beta chain is shown here with its context. What it recognizes is unknown. The data were taken from a study of identical twins. Study-wide results and limits: Invariant T cells like MAIT and iNKT could partly confound the zero-insertion analyses. Out-of-frame alpha sequences common to twins exhibited an excess of low generation probability.

This CDR3 comprises 16 residues. Per germline, CDR1 MNHEY and CDR2 SMNVEV (reference sequence). The germline V and J ends were trimmed by 0 bases and 6 bases, with 16 bases remaining between them. Everyone who donated was a healthy Caucasian. Template switching added a universal primer site; cDNA carried unique molecular identifiers. TCRdb re-called the 5' RACE reads through MiXCR, storing one row per CDR3 protein. The table shows 300,000 to 400,000 distinct CDR3 sequences, with 10% to 15% occurring only once. This same sample was also part of a study on yellow fever vaccine responses in identical twins.

This TCR came from a woman aged 18-29 years in good health. Sample: CD8+ T cells sorted from blood. This chain links TRBV27 with TRBJ2-3; no definite D call. CDR3 sequence reads: CASSLSIGFPQDTQYF. CDR3 DNA: TGTGCCAGCAGTTTATCGATTGGGTTTCCCCAGGATACGCAGTATTTT.